One sample yielded the 20 T cell receptor beta chains listed below, sequenced in a study of blood T cell repertoires in COVID-19. Produced via immunoSEQ multiplex PCR; TCRdb's table is partial and in-frame only. The table has about 270,000 clones, approximately 90% seen once; the top ten hold 2.4%. Sequencing used PBMCs or T cells enriched from blood (not recorded which). These receptors all stem from a woman under 30 who had recovered from COVID-19.

The rearrangement joins TRBV28 to TRBJ2-5; the match to TRBD2 covers 8 bases. This CDR3 is built from 14 residues. Germline-derived CDR1 and CDR2 are MDHEN and SYDVKM. V lost 7 bases, J lost 2 bases, and 6 bases stayed unmatched. As DNA, the CDR3 is TGTGCCAGCATTCGGGGGGGAAATCAAGAGACCCAGTACTTC. Residues: CASIRGGNQETQYF.

The gene calls are TRBV3-1 (or the pseudogene TRBV3-2) and TRBJ2-1; D unclear. CDR1 is LGHDT and CDR2 is YNNKEL in the germline V gene (reference sequence). This CDR3 has 15 amino acids. V was pared by 5 bases and J by 5 bases, with 16 bases between. The CDR3 bases are TGTGCCAGCAGCAGCCGGCGGCGGTCCGACAATGAGCAGTTCTTC. It specifies CASSSRRRSDNEQFF.

This sequence joins TRBV6-5 and TRBJ2-1, with 8 nucleotides matching TRBD2. V shed 11 bases, J shed 1 base, and the junction held 7 bases outside the gene matches. The length of the CDR3 is 14 residues. Germline V CDR1 and CDR2: MNHEY, SVGAGI. The CDR3 region is CASLRGGSYNEQFF. As DNA, the CDR3 is TGTGCCTCTCTCCGGGGGGGGTCCTACAATGAGCAGTTCTTC.

The chain has TRBV5-1 and TRBJ2-5; 10 nucleotides align to TRBD1. This CDR3 has 15 amino acids. Germline V gene lookup returns CDR1 SGHRS and CDR2 YFSETQ. Trimming removed 2 bases from V and 0 bases from J; junction bases left unmatched: 1. The CDR3 nucleotides are TGCGCCAGCAGCTTTGGACAGGGGGACCAAGAGACCCAGTACTTC. It translates to CASSFGQGDQETQYF.

The J gene is TRBJ1-2, the V gene TRBV6-5; a possible D gene is TRBD1 (6 bases). The CDR3 contains 15 residues. The germline V and J ends were trimmed by 5 bases and 4 bases, with 17 bases remaining between them. The germline CDR1 and CDR2 sequences are MNHEY and SVGAGI. CDR3 sequence: CASSPRAGAIYGYTF. In DNA form, the CDR3 reads TGTGCCAGCAGTCCCCGTGCGGGGGCGATCTATGGCTACACCTTC.

The chain couples TRBV6-5 to TRBJ2-5; D is perhaps TRBD1 (5 bases). V gave up 6 bases and J gave up 3 bases, with 14 bases separating them. CDR3 length: 14 amino acids. Germline V gives CDR1 MNHEY, CDR2 SVGAGI. CDR3 sequence (DNA): TGTGCCAGCAGGACGGACAAACCTGAAGAGACCCAGTACTTC. This gives the protein CASRTDKPEETQYF.

The CDR3 is CASSIGQGSYEQYF. CDR3 bases: TGTGCCAGCAGCATCGGACAGGGCTCCTACGAGCAGTACTTC. The chain links TRBV9 to TRBJ2-7; TRBD1 agrees at 8 bases. Per the germline V gene, CDR1 is SGDLS and CDR2 is YYNGEE. There are 14 residues in the CDR3. V dropped 4 bases and J dropped 0; count of bases not matched to a gene: 3. The full variable domain, its missing parts supplied by reference TRBV9 and TRBJ2-7, is DSGVTQTPKHLITATGQRVTLRCSPRSGDLSVYWYQQSLDQGLQFLIQYYNGEERAKGNILERFSAQQFPDLHSELNLSSLELGDSALYFCASSIGQGSYEQYFGPGTRLTVT.

The chain has TRBV5-1 and TRBJ1-2, with 7 bases aligning to TRBD1. Germline trimming cut 5 bases from V and 0 bases from J; bases unmatched to any gene: 10. CDR1 SGHRS and CDR2 YFSETQ come from the germline V gene. This CDR3 spans 16 amino acids. The CDR3 coding sequence is TGCGCCAGCAGACCTGGAAGGGGGCCTACTAACTATGGCTACACCTTC. As protein: CASRPGRGPTNYGYTF.

The chain is built from TRBV12-3 or TRBV12-4 and TRBJ2-7; tentative D call: TRBD2 (5 bases). V lost 2 bases to trimming and J lost 9 bases, with 11 bases between them. The CDR3 totals 12 residues. This CDR3 reads CASSLRGRVQYF. In DNA form, the CDR3 reads TGTGCCAGCAGTTTACGCGGGCGGGTGCAGTACTTC.

The chain has TRBV11-2 and TRBJ1-3; D unclear. Germline V gives CDR1 SGHAT, CDR2 FQNNGV. This CDR3 has 16 amino acids. Trimming removed 1 base from V and 0 bases from J, with 10 bases in between. The CDR3 region is CASSLAPVSSGNTIYF. The CDR3 DNA reads as TGTGCCAGCAGCTTAGCCCCCGTTAGCTCTGGAAACACCATATATTTT. Complete variable domain (other parts from reference TRBV11-2 and TRBJ1-3): EAGVAQSPRYKIIEKRQSVAFWCNPISGHATLYWYQQILGQGPKLLIQFQNNGVVDDSQLPKDRFSAERLKGVDSTLKIQPAKLEDSAVYLCASSLAPVSSGNTIYFGEGSWLTVV.

The chain combines TRBV5-6 with TRBJ1-5; TRBD1 matches 7 bases. Germline V gives CDR1 SGHDT, CDR2 YYEEEE. V shed 4 bases and J 2 bases; nucleotides not matched to a gene: 9. CDR3 length: 16 amino acids. CDR3: CASSRRQGLGNQPQHF. For the CDR3, the DNA is TGTGCCAGCAGCCGCCGACAGGGATTGGGCAATCAGCCCCAGCATTTT.

The chain has TRBV4-1 and TRBJ1-2, with D uncertain. This CDR3 contains 14 residues. Germline V gene lookup returns CDR1 MGHRA and CDR2 YSYEKL. Trimming removed 3 bases from V and 5 bases from J, with 13 bases in between. The CDR3 nucleotides read TGCGCCAGCAGCCACCTTCCAGGTCTTTATGGCTACACCTTC. Its translation: CASSHLPGLYGYTF.

CDR3 DNA sequence: TGCGCCAGCAGCTTGGCCGTGAGGGCGGGGGGGCCTTACGAGCAGTACTTC. As protein: CASSLAVRAGGPYEQYF. This chain connects TRBV5-1 to TRBJ2-7; 9 bases map to TRBD2. Trimming took 0 bases from V and 4 from J; bases not matched to a gene: 11. Germline V CDR1 and CDR2: SGHRS, YFSETQ. This CDR3 spans 17 amino acids.

The chain recombines TRBV19 with TRBJ1-2; 8 nucleotides agree with TRBD1. This CDR3 region has 15 residues. The V gene's germline CDR1 is LNHDA and CDR2 SQIVND (reference sequence). Unmatched junction bases numbered 8, after V lost 4 bases and J lost 4 bases. DNA for the CDR3: TGTGCCAGTAGTACACAGGGGGATAGTGTCTATGGCTACACCTTC. It encodes CASSTQGDSVYGYTF.

The rearrangement uses TRBV6-5 and TRBJ2-1; D may be TRBD1 (6 bases). This CDR3 is 13 amino acids long. Trimming stripped 2 bases from V and 10 bases from J, with 12 bases between. Germline values: CDR1 MNHEY, CDR2 SVGAGI. DNA for the CDR3: TGTGCCAGCAGTTACCCCAACGACAGGGAGCAGTTCTTC. The encoded protein is CASSYPNDREQFF.

The V call is TRBV29-1, the J call TRBJ1-2; the match to TRBD1 covers 8 bases. Unmatched junction bases numbered 4, after V lost 7 bases and J lost 0 bases. Per germline, CDR1 SQVTM and CDR2 ANQGSEA. This CDR3 has 13 amino acids. The CDR3 protein is CSATGGTNYGYTF. The DNA for the CDR3 is TGCAGCGCCACAGGGGGAACTAACTATGGCTACACCTTC.

This clone was detected a few times. CDR3 in DNA: TGTGCCAGCTCGCCAAATACAGGGGGTGTCACTGAAGCTTTCTTT. This sequence encodes CASSPNTGGVTEAFF. The chain links TRBV18 to TRBJ1-1; TRBD1 agrees at 8 bases. There are 15 residues in the CDR3. J gave up 4 bases and V 6 bases, and 10 bases lay outside the gene matches. CDR1 and CDR2 from the germline V gene are KGHSH and LQKENI. The variable domain in full, with the rest retrieved from reference TRBV18 and TRBJ1-1, is NAGVMQNPRHLVRRRGQEARLRCSPMKGHSHVYWYRQLPEEGLKFMVYLQKENIIDESGMPKERFSAEFPKEGPSILRIQQVVRGDSAAYFCASSPNTGGVTEAFFGQGTRLTVV.

V is TRBV27 and J is TRBJ1-5; a weak D match, TRBD1 (6 bases). This CDR3 contains 14 residues. Germline V CDR1 and CDR2: MNHEY, SMNVEV (reference sequence). Between the trimmed V and J ends, which lost 4 bases and 4 bases, there was a span of 11 bases. CDR3 loop: CASSSGQFNQPQHF. CDR3 DNA: TGTGCCAGCAGTTCCGGACAGTTTAATCAGCCCCAGCATTTT.

This chain connects TRBV5-5 to TRBJ1-2; perhaps TRBD1 as D (6 bases). Germline V lookup: CDR1 SGHKS, CDR2 YYEKEE (reference sequence). V was clipped by 0 bases and J by 4 bases, with 10 bases between them. This CDR3 is built from 14 residues. DNA of the CDR3: TGTGCCAGCAGCTTGGAACTACAGGGCTATGGCTACACCTTC. It specifies CASSLELQGYGYTF. Variable domain in full (rest from reference TRBV5-5 and TRBJ1-2): DAGVTQSPTHLIKTRGQQVTLRCSPISGHKSVSWYQQVLGQGPQFIFQYYEKEERGRGNFPDRFSARQFPNYSSELNVNALLLGDSALYLCASSLELQGYGYTFGSGTRLTVV.

V is TRBV7-9 and J is TRBJ1-2; 8 nucleotides agree with TRBD1. The CDR3 covers 14 residues. The germline gives CDR1 SEHNR, CDR2 FQNEAQ (reference sequence). V trimming: 5 bases; J trimming: 4 bases; junction bases outside the gene matches: 6. The CDR3: CASSPSGGVYGYTF. CDR3 bases: TGTGCCAGCAGCCCATCAGGGGGCGTCTATGGCTACACCTTC. Based on the CDR3 plus reference TRBV7-9 and TRBJ1-2, the full variable domain is DTGVSQNPRHKITKRGQNVTFRCDPISEHNRLYWYRQTLGQGPEFLTYFQNEAQLEKSRLLSDRFSAERPKGSFSTLEIQRTEQGDSAMYLCASSPSGGVYGYTFGSGTRLTVV.